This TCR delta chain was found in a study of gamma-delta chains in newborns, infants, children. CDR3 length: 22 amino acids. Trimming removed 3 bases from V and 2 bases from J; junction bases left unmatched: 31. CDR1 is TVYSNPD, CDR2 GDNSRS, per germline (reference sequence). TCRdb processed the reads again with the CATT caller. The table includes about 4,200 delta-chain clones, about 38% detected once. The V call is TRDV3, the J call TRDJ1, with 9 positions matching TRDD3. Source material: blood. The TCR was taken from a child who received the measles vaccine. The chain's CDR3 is CAFSSTSTPVLGDAARTDKLIF. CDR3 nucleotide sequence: TGTGCCTTCTCCTCCACCTCAACACCTGTACTGGGGGACGCGGCTAGAACCGATAAACTCATCTTT.